This T cell receptor (beta chain) derives from a study of naive and memory T cell subsets. Points from the study as a whole: There was no ground truth to check naive and memory subset results. Clonotypes here are unpaired alpha or beta chain sequences.

CD8 T cells were positively selected from what remained after CD4 positive selection. CD45RA-CD27- cells were effector memory; CD45RA+CD27- cells were EMRA. Germline V gene data show CDR1 as MNHEY and CDR2 as SMNVEV (reference sequence). The CDR3 runs to 15 residues. With 5 bases clipped from V and 4 bases from J, the junction kept 7 bases outside the gene matches. Both TRBC1 and TRBC2 were covered by a beta constant-region primer of two equimolar oligonucleotides. Nested alpha and beta constant-region primers with the SP2 primer drove four PCR rounds on ligated cDNA. TCRdb re-analysed the UMI-ligation and nested PCR reads in MiXCR, keeping a single row per CDR3 protein. Of roughly 4,600 distinct CDR3 sequences detected, less than 5.5% appear once; the ten largest clones hold roughly 24%. By share, this clonotype counts as medium-sized (0.01 to 0.1%). Its antigen remains unknown.

The receptor was isolated from a human donor in good health. The chain carries TRBV27 and TRBJ2-7, with TRBD2 matching 11 bases. Source material: effector memory CD8+ T cells from blood. Subset denoted: effector memory, CD45RA- CD27-. The CDR3, as DNA: TGTGCCAGCAGTGATGGACTAGCGGGTTTTTACGAGCAGTACTTC. Translation gives CASSDGLAGFYEQYF.